This T cell receptor beta chain was captured in a study of T cells in Graves' hyperthyroidism and ophthalmopathy. Overall study results and limits: The model foresaw ophthalmopathy a median roughly 6.6 months prior to onset. Ophthalmopathy and stable hyperthyroidism were separated by a 13 V-J model.

RNA transcripts yielded amplified TCR beta CDR3 regions. An initial round of RT-PCR targeting the TCR CDR3 relied on the HTBI primer set. MiXCR, applied by TCRdb to the multiplex PCR reads, yields one record per CDR3 protein. The table lists about 690,000 distinct CDR3 sequences, roughly 17% of them singletons, with 15% in the top ten. From germline, CDR1 is WNHNN and CDR2 SYGVQD (reference sequence). The CDR3 runs 14 residues. V lost 3 bases, J lost 2 bases, and 3 bases stayed unmatched. To note about this clonotype: The antigen is not known.

The sequenced sample consisted of blood. The receptor's source is a man aged 50-59 years with Graves' hyperthyroidism. The genes are TRBV10-1 and TRBJ2-5; the match to TRBD1 covers 7 bases. CDR3 sequence (DNA): TGCGCCAGCAGTGATCCGGGACAGCAAGAGACCCAGTACTTC. Its protein is CASSDPGQQETQYF.